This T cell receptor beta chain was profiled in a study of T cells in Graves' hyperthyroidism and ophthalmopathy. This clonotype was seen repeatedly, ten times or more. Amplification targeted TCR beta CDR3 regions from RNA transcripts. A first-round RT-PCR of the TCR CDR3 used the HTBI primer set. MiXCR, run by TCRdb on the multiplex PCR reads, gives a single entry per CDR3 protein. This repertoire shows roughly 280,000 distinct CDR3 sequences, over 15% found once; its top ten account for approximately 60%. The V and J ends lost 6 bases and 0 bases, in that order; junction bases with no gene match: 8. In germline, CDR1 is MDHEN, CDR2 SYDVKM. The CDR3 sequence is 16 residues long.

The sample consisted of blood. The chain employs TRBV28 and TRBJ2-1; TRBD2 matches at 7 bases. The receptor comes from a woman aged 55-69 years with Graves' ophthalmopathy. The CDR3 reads CASRSSLAHSYNEQFF. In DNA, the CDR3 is TGTGCCAGCAGGTCCTCACTAGCGCACTCCTACAATGAGCAGTTCTTC.